The clone carrying this T cell receptor beta chain has only a few counts. Its antigen is currently unknown. This sample stems from a study of response to subunit inactivated influenza vaccine. Points from the study as a whole: Researchers suggested that each seasonal influenza vaccination recruits few new T cells.

TCRdb reprocessed the RT-PCR reads with MiXCR, giving one entry per CDR3 protein. The sample lists some 570,000 distinct CDR3 sequences, approximately 10% occurring once. V gave up 5 bases and J gave up 2 bases, with 12 bases separating them. The CDR3 runs to 14 residues. Germline CDR1 DFQATT, CDR2 SNEGSKA (reference sequence). The data also belong to a second study, concerning T cells expressing NK-cell markers. That work states: UMIs were included in TCR beta cDNA generated by 5'RACE template switching. The HCMV specificity of the expanded NKG2C+ T cell clones stayed unresolved.

Sequencing used PBMCs from blood, obtained on the day of vaccination. This TCR derives from a man between 50 and 59 years old who received an inactivated influenza vaccine. The gene calls are TRBV20-1 and TRBJ2-2; maybe TRBD2 (5 bases). The CDR3 sequence is CSAERGRNTGELFF. DNA of the CDR3: TGCAGTGCTGAACGAGGGAGAAACACCGGGGAGCTGTTTTTT.